This T cell receptor (beta chain) emerged from a study of OX40 agonist ivuxolimab in advanced cancers. Regarding the study in general: The costimulatory receptor OX40 (CD134) was targeted by ivuxolimab, a fully human IgG2 agonistic monoclonal antibody. Intravenous ivuxolimab was administered to patients every 2 weeks at six dose levels: 0.01, 0.1, 0.3, 1.5, 3 and 10 mg/kg. Among the 50 to 55 dose-escalation patients, around 20 had hepatocellular carcinoma, approximately 15 melanoma, 9 renal cell carcinoma and 9 head and neck cancer. The dose-escalation cohort was 82.7% male with a mean age of around 62 years, ranging from roughly 23 to 85. Prior anti-PD-1, anti-PD-L1 or anti-CTLA-4 therapy was permitted, and approximately 42% of dose-escalation patients had received checkpoint inhibitors. Partial responses occurred in three dose-escalation patients: two with cutaneous melanoma and one with hepatocellular carcinoma. The purpose of peripheral TCRbeta sequencing was to test whether ivuxolimab changed TCR sequence diversity and led to clonal T-cell expansion. The paper describes the monotherapy dose-escalation part (N ≈ 52 patients) of the phase I trial of ivuxolimab. Here is what the overall study found, with its caveats: Low levels of normalized T-cell clonal expansion were also seen in some patients who did not respond. After ivuxolimab, CD8+ T cells had more expanded clones than CD4+ T cells on average. The antigen specificity of the clonally expanded peripheral T cells was not determined. In the 0.1-3.0 mg/kg groups, partial responders were among the patients with the lowest normalized peripheral clonal expansion, particularly in CD8+ T cells. At doses of 0.1 to 3.0 mg/kg, clonal expansion of both CD4+ and CD8+ T cells in blood was seen between baseline and week 6.

Patients with a history of autoimmune disease or receiving systemic immunosuppression were excluded from the trial. Peripheral blood for TCR sequencing was drawn from every dose cohort at baseline, at cycle 4 day 1 and at cycle 7 day 1. Samples were obtained from an open-label, multicenter, first-in-human phase I dose-escalation trial of ivuxolimab. Adults with locally advanced or metastatic melanoma, renal cell, hepatocellular, or head and neck squamous cell carcinoma were enrolled in the trial. Before TCR sequencing, CD4+ and CD8+ T cells were separately sorted from peripheral blood. Including the terminal cysteine and phenylalanine, the CDR3 comprises 12 residues. The only DNA kept is the CDR3, 36 bases in frame from the first base. The V end loses 6 bases and the J end loses 2 bases, and a stretch of 8 bases separates them. According to the germline V gene, CDR1 reads SGDLS and CDR2 reads YYNGEE.

Genomic DNA was isolated from the sorted cells so that the TCRbeta CDR3 region could be sequenced. The immunoSEQ Assay was used for sequencing of TCRbeta CDR3 regions. Imported from immuneACCESS, the table was reduced by TCRdb to in-frame sequences with V and J called. These copies leave out some clones; in studies compared against another copy, an unresolved V gene accounts for under half, and the cause of the remainder is not known. The sample includes more than 50,000 clones, with 80% observed a single time. The ten largest clones take up approximately 4.4% of the sample. A word on this clone: Its antigen remains unidentified. No base-level quality is on record; no much larger clone is a single base apart.

The TCR was taken from an adult with an advanced solid tumor such as melanoma, head and neck, liver or kidney cancer. The sequence joins TRBV9 to TRBJ1-2, with a weak D call of TRBD1 (6 bases match). Sample: CD4+ or CD8+ T cells sorted from blood, taken in a trial of the OX40 agonist ivuxolimab. The CDR3: CASNRANYGYTF. The sequenced DNA is TGTGCCAGCAACAGGGCCAACTATGGCTACACCTTC.